The clone carrying this T cell receptor beta chain was detected ten times or more. Each CDR3 protein is one row after TCRdb ran MiXCR on the PCR reads. The repertoire includes about 8,900 distinct CDR3 sequences, more than 20% of them detected once, and roughly 8.9% sits in the top ten. Germline values: CDR1 MNHEY, CDR2 SMNVEV (reference sequence). The V end was cut by 6 bases, the J end by 8 bases, with 25 bases between. This CDR3 is 16 amino acids long. These data originate in a study of CXCR3 chemokines and chemotherapy response in bladder cancer. V gene TRBV27 combines with J gene TRBJ1-2, with a possible D match to TRBD1 (6 bases). This specimen was taken from a patient whose treatment included neoadjuvant chemotherapy. The source of this sequence is a human donor with bladder cancer that did not respond to neoadjuvant chemotherapy. CDR3 loop: CASRSGGAPGQGGYTF. The CDR3 nucleotides read TGTGCCAGCAGGTCGGGGGGCGCGCCGGGGCAGGGGGGCTACACCTTC.